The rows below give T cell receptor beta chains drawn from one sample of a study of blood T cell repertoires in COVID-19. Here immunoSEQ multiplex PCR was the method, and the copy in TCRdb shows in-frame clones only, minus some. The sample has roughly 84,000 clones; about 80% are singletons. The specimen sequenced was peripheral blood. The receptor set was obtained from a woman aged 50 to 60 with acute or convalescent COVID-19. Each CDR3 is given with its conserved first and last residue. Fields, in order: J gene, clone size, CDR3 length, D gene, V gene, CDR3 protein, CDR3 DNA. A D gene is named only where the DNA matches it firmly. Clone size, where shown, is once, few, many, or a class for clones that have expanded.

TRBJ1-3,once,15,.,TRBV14,CASSPGRGIGNTIYF,TGTGCCAGCAGCCCCGGGAGGGGGATTGGAAACACCATATATTTT
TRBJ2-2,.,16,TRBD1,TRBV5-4,CASSGRTGGYVGELFF,TGTGCCAGCAGCGGAAGGACAGGGGGTTACGTCGGGGAGCTGTTTTTT
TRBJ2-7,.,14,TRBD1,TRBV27,CASRRGTGSYEQYF,TGTGCCAGCAGGAGGGGGACAGGGTCCTACGAGCAGTACTTC
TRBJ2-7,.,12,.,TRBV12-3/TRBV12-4,CASSREGDEQYF,TGTGCCAGCAGCAGGGAGGGGGACGAGCAGTACTTC
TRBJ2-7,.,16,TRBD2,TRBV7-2,CASSLGLAGPYYEQYF,TGTGCCAGCAGCCTGGGACTAGCGGGGCCTTATTACGAGCAGTACTTC
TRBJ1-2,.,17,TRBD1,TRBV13,CASSLGGTAILNYGYTF,TGTGCCAGCAGCTTAGGAGGGACAGCCATCCTTAACTATGGCTACACCTTC
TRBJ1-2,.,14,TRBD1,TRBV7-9,CASSQGQANYGYTF,TGTGCCAGCAGCCAGGGACAGGCGAATTATGGCTACACCTTC
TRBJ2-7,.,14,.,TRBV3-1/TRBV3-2,CASSPGTPSYEQYF,TGTGCCAGCAGCCCCGGGACACCCTCCTACGAGCAGTACTTC
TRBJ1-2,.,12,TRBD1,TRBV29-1,CSGQGGGYGYTF,TGCAGCGGTCAAGGGGGCGGCTATGGCTACACCTTC
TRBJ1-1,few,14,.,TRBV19,CASSPWTANTEAFF,TGTGCCAGTAGTCCCTGGACAGCGAACACTGAAGCTTTCTTT